This entry lists 14 T cell receptor beta chains sequenced from one sample in a study of Ad26.COV2.S vaccination and SARS-CoV-2 variants. Documented treatment: around 19 received Ad26.COV2.S at low or high dose, single or two shots; roughly five received placebo; per-sample allocation not given. Sample collection was performed on day 63 after the first vaccine or placebo injection. TCRdb's table, derived via immunoSEQ multiplex PCR, lists solely in-frame clones and lacks some. This table has hundreds of thousands of clones, roughly 90% appearing once. Here the sequenced sample was peripheral blood, taken in a trial of Ad26.COV2.S vaccine versus placebo. All receptors come from a person aged 18-65 years who received the Ad26.COV2.S COVID-19 vaccine or a placebo.

DNA for the CDR3: TGCGCCAGCAGCTTGGTAATGGGCCCCGGGGAGCAGTACTTC. It specifies CASSLVMGPGEQYF. The chain couples TRBV5-1 to TRBJ2-7; D gene ambiguous. V was cut by 0 bases and J by 7 bases, with 14 bases left in between. Germline V lookup: CDR1 SGHRS, CDR2 YFSETQ. The CDR3 is 14 amino acids.

This chain links TRBV7-2 with TRBJ2-3; tentatively, D is TRBD2 (7 bases). Germline V gene lookup returns CDR1 SGHTA and CDR2 FQGNSA. This CDR3 is 16 amino acids long. V lost 3 bases and J lost 0, with 13 bases in between. CDR3 region: CASSLSGTFSTDTQYF. The CDR3 bases are TGTGCCAGCAGCTTGAGCGGGACATTTAGCACAGATACGCAGTATTTT.

The rearrangement links TRBV19 to TRBJ1-4, with D uncertain. Trimming took 3 bases from V and 6 from J, leaving 14 bases between them. The CDR3 loop spans 15 amino acids. In germline, CDR1 is LNHDA, CDR2 SQIVND (reference sequence). The CDR3 nucleotides read TGTGCCAGTAGTATTCAGTTCGTTGGGCATGAAAAACTGTTTTTT. Its protein is CASSIQFVGHEKLFF.

The chain joins TRBV6-5 to TRBJ1-1; D is unresolved. V was pared by 5 bases and J by 11 bases, with 15 bases between. The CDR3 consists of 12 residues. Germline V gene lookup returns CDR1 MNHEY and CDR2 SVGAGI. The CDR3 sequence is CASSPTLGRAFF. The CDR3 region has the DNA TGTGCCAGCAGTCCTACGCTAGGGAGGGCTTTCTTT.

This clone was seen once. V gene TRBV4-1 combines with J gene TRBJ2-5, with D perhaps assigned TRBD1 or TRBD2 (5 bases each). The CDR3 contains 14 residues. Germline CDR1 MGHRA, CDR2 YSYEKL. The V end was cut by 6 bases, the J end by 4 bases, with 15 bases between. Written as DNA, the CDR3 is TGCGCCAGCAGTCCCAGGGAGAGGACAGAGACCCAGTACTTC. It codes for CASSPRERTETQYF.

This chain links TRBV7-8 with TRBJ1-5, with D uncertain. In germline, CDR1 is SGHVS, CDR2 FQNEAQ. The CDR3 has 13 residues. The ends were cut back, 5 bases at V and 6 bases at J, with 11 bases in the middle. CDR3 in amino acids: CASSPDWIQPQHF. CDR3 DNA: TGTGCCAGCAGCCCTGACTGGATTCAGCCCCAGCATTTT.

The rearrangement joins TRBV10-3 to TRBJ2-3, with D perhaps assigned TRBD1 or TRBD2 (5 bases each). The CDR3 has 15 residues. CDR1 ENHRY and CDR2 SYGVKD come from the germline V gene. Trimming removed 2 bases at V and 1 base at J, with 10 bases between. The DNA of the CDR3 is TGTGCCATCAGTGAGGGTTTGGGGGGCACAGATACGCAGTATTTT. As protein: CAISEGLGGTDTQYF.

The genes are TRBV6-5 and TRBJ1-2, with D uncertain. V was trimmed by 1 base and J by 8 bases, leaving 11 bases between them. Germline CDR1 MNHEY, CDR2 SVGAGI. This CDR3 is built from 13 residues. This chain's CDR3 is CASSYFEQDGYTF. DNA of the CDR3: TGTGCCAGCAGTTACTTCGAGCAGGACGGCTACACCTTC.

The rearrangement links TRBV7-9 to TRBJ2-5; TRBD2 aligns across 8 bases. CDR1 SEHNR and CDR2 FQNEAQ come from the germline V gene (reference sequence). This CDR3 has 17 residues. Trimming at V came to 1 base and at J to 0 bases, leaving 7 bases not matched to a gene. The CDR3 DNA reads TGTGCCAGCAGCTTAGGATTTACAGCGGGGGACCAAGAGACCCAGTACTTC. Encoded protein: CASSLGFTAGDQETQYF.

This clone appeared a single time. The identical CDR3 is also encoded by other nucleotide sequences in the sample. The V call is TRBV2, the J call TRBJ2-7; D is ambiguous. V gave up 2 bases and J gave up 3 bases, with 5 bases separating them. The CDR3 loop spans 12 amino acids. CDR1 and CDR2 from the germline V gene are SNHLY and FYNNEI. CDR3: CASSENGYEQYF. The CDR3 DNA follows: TGTGCCAGCAGTGAAAATGGCTACGAGCAGTACTTC.

V is TRBV5-6 and J is TRBJ1-1; possible D gene TRBD1, 5 bases. V gave up 4 bases and J gave up 0 bases, with 10 bases separating them. Germline V gives CDR1 SGHDT, CDR2 YYEEEE. This CDR3 spans 14 amino acids. CDR3 region: CASSVGPMNTEAFF. In DNA form, the CDR3 reads TGTGCCAGCAGCGTGGGACCGATGAACACTGAAGCTTTCTTT.

This clone came up once. This chain uses TRBV19 with TRBJ1-2; TRBD1 aligns across 9 bases. The CDR3 runs to 13 residues. The ends lost 10 bases at V and 12 bases at J; junction bases unmatched: 15. Per the germline V gene, CDR1 is LNHDA and CDR2 is SQIVND (reference sequence). The CDR3 DNA reads as TGTGCCACTTCAGATCTCCCCGGGACAGGGAACACCTTC. It translates to CATSDLPGTGNTF.

The rearrangement joins TRBV4-2 to TRBJ1-1; TRBD1 agrees at 8 bases. Germline loops: CDR1 LGHNA, CDR2 YNFKEQ. J gave up 3 bases and V 2 bases, and 2 bases lay outside the gene matches. CDR3 length: 14 amino acids. CDR3 bases: TGTGCCAGCAGCCAAAGGGGACAGGACACTGAAGCTTTCTTT. Protein: CASSQRGQDTEAFF.

The chain carries TRBV5-4 and TRBJ2-7, with 8 bases identical to TRBD2. Germline V CDR1 and CDR2: SGHNT, YYREEE (reference sequence). The length of the CDR3 is 15 residues. V dropped 4 bases and J dropped 0; count of bases not matched to a gene: 6. CDR3 DNA: TGTGCCAGCAGCGGCGGACTAGCAAGCTCCTACGAGCAGTACTTC. Encoded protein: CASSGGLASSYEQYF. Full variable domain (rest looked up from reference TRBV5-4 and TRBJ2-7): ETGVTQSPTHLIKTRGQQVTLRCSSQSGHNTVSWYQQALGQGPQFIFQYYREEENGRGNFPPRFSGLQFPNYSSELNVNALELDDSALYLCASSGGLASSYEQYFGPGTRLTVT.